Listed here are 17 T cell receptor beta chains from one sample, sequenced in a study of blood T cell repertoires in COVID-19 (dated by TCRdb to the early 2020s). Libraries were constructed by the immunoSEQ multiplex PCR assay. As stored in TCRdb, this immuneACCESS dataset retains in-frame rearrangements with V and J assigned. A fraction of the clones does not appear; measured against another copy, unresolved V genes explain less than half of the discrepancy, and the remainder lacks a known reason. The sample yields over 85,000 clones; 85% to 90% were counted once. Around 4.3% of the sample comes from the top ten. The sample was peripheral blood. These receptor sequences come from a human donor with COVID-19, enrolled during active disease. The donor label of this sample is uncertain.

The chain uses TRBV5-1 and TRBJ1-4; 9 positions match TRBD1. The CDR3 totals 16 residues. CDR1 is SGHRS, CDR2 YFSETQ, per germline. Trimming at V came to 5 bases and at J to 5 bases, leaving 10 bases not matched to a gene. The CDR3 nucleotides read TGCGCCAGCAGTTTGCCAACCGGGACAGGGAATGAAAAACTGTTTTTT. Its protein is CASSLPTGTGNEKLFF.

Written as DNA, the CDR3 is TGTGCCAGCAGCCGCGGGACTAGCGGTAGCTACGAGCAGTACTTC. Translated: CASSRGTSGSYEQYF. This sequence joins TRBV4-2 and TRBJ2-7; 11 nucleotides align to TRBD2. The CDR3 consists of 15 residues. Trimming at V came to 4 bases and at J to 3 bases, leaving 5 bases not matched to a gene. Looked up from germline, CDR1 is LGHNA and CDR2 is YNFKEQ.

The chain is built from TRBV19 and TRBJ1-1, with TRBD1 matching over 7 bases. Germline assignment: CDR1 LNHDA and CDR2 SQIVND (reference sequence). The junction had 11 bases not matched to a gene; V was cut back by 5 bases and J by 5 bases. The CDR3 runs to 15 residues. The CDR3 loop reads CASSSMRGRITEAFF. Written as DNA, the CDR3 is TGTGCCAGTAGTTCGATGAGGGGGCGCATTACTGAAGCTTTCTTT. Drawing the rest from reference TRBV19 and TRBJ1-1, the complete variable domain is DGGITQSPKYLFRKEGQNVTLSCEQNLNHDAMYWYRQDPGQGLRLIYYSQIVNDFQKGDIAEGYSVSREKKESFPLTVTSAQKNPTAFYLCASSSMRGRITEAFFGQGTRLTVV.

The chain couples TRBV30 to TRBJ1-1; D remains ambiguous. Between the trimmed V and J ends, which lost 2 bases and 1 base, there was a span of 8 bases. Looked up from germline, CDR1 is GTSNPN and CDR2 is SVGIG (reference sequence). This CDR3 is built from 13 residues. CDR3 nucleotide sequence: TGTGCCTGGAGTAGCGACGAGAACACTGAAGCTTTCTTT. Translating it yields CAWSSDENTEAFF.

This chain links TRBV5-6 with TRBJ1-6; 11 positions agree with TRBD1. The CDR3 length is 16 residues. The germline V gene has CDR1 SGHDT and CDR2 YYEEEE. The V and J ends lost 4 bases and 9 bases, in that order; junction bases with no gene match: 9. CDR3 coding DNA: TGTGCCAGCAGCCCGCGTGACGGGACAGGGGGTTCACCCCTCCACTTT. Its translation: CASSPRDGTGGSPLHF.

This chain links TRBV6-5 with TRBJ1-3; D gene ambiguous. V gave up 10 bases and J gave up 3 bases, with 10 bases separating them. This CDR3 has 12 residues. CDR1 is MNHEY, CDR2 SVGAGI, per germline. CDR3 loop: CATGGHGNTIYF. The CDR3 bases are TGTGCCACAGGAGGCCATGGAAACACCATATATTTT.

This chain uses TRBV5-5 with TRBJ1-2; 9 nucleotides align to TRBD1. CDR1 is SGHKS and CDR2 is YYEKEE in the germline V gene (reference sequence). This CDR3 comprises 16 residues. J gave up 4 bases and V 3 bases, and 10 bases lay outside the gene matches. The CDR3 bases are TGTGCCAGCAGCTATCTGGGACAGGGAGGAGGCTATGGCTACACCTTC. Amino acid sequence: CASSYLGQGGGYGYTF.

The chain carries TRBV11-3 and TRBJ2-4; TRBD2 might be the D (5 bases). The CDR3 loop spans 14 amino acids. Germline loops: CDR1 SGHNT, CDR2 YENEEA. V dropped 1 base and J dropped 1 base, with 5 bases sitting between them. This CDR3 reads CASSLAGAKNIQYF. The CDR3 bases are TGTGCCAGCAGCTTAGCGGGGGCCAAAAACATTCAGTACTTC. Variable domain in full (rest from reference TRBV11-3 and TRBJ2-4): EAGVVQSPRYKIIEKKQPVAFWCNPISGHNTLYWYLQNLGQGPELLIRYENEEAVDDSQLPKDRFSAERLKGVDSTLKIQPAELGDSAVYLCASSLAGAKNIQYFGAGTRLSVL.

V gene TRBV2 combines with J gene TRBJ2-1; 11 nucleotides match TRBD2. Looked up from germline, CDR1 is SNHLY and CDR2 is FYNNEI. The CDR3 spans 17 residues. With 5 bases clipped from V and 10 bases from J, the junction kept 16 bases outside the gene matches. The CDR3 DNA reads as TGTGCCAGCAGTCTCTTCGGGGGTAGCGGGAGGGGGACGGAGCAGTTCTTC. Translation gives CASSLFGGSGRGTEQFF. Using reference TRBV2 and TRBJ2-1 for the parts outside the CDR3, the full variable domain is EPEVTQTPSHQVTQMGQEVILRCVPISNHLYFYWYRQILGQKVEFLVSFYNNEISEKSEIFDDQFSVERPDGSNFTLKIRSTKLEDSAMYFCASSLFGGSGRGTEQFFGPGTRLTVL.

This rearrangement joins TRBV12-3 or TRBV12-4 to TRBJ2-2; no firm D call. CDR3 length: 12 amino acids. V was shortened by 6 bases and J by 3 bases, with 5 bases between the two germline ends. In nucleotides, the CDR3 is TGTGCCAGCAGATATCACACCGGGGAGCTGTTTTTT. Its protein is CASRYHTGELFF.

Here the CDR3 reads CASSFTSGSGGELFF. The CDR3, as DNA: TGCGCCAGCAGCTTTACTAGCGGGAGTGGCGGGGAGCTGTTTTTT. This chain links TRBV5-1 with TRBJ2-2; 11 bases line up with TRBD2. V shed 2 bases and J 7 bases; nucleotides not matched to a gene: 4. The CDR3 covers 15 residues. Germline V gene data show CDR1 as SGHRS and CDR2 as YFSETQ. The variable domain in full, completed from reference TRBV5-1 and TRBJ2-2, reads KAGVTQTPRYLIKTRGQQVTLSCSPISGHRSVSWYQQTPGQGLQFLFEYFSETQRNKGNFPGRFSGRQFSNSRSEMNVSTLELGDSALYLCASSFTSGSGGELFFGEGSRLTVL.

The chain employs TRBV10-3 and TRBJ1-6; 7 bases line up with TRBD1. This CDR3 has 15 amino acids. V lost 6 bases to trimming and J lost 5 bases; unmatched junction nucleotides: 7. Per the germline V gene, CDR1 is ENHRY and CDR2 is SYGVKD. The CDR3 loop reads CAISDTGENNSPLHF. The CDR3 region has the DNA TGTGCCATCAGCGACACAGGGGAGAATAATTCACCCCTCCACTTT.

The rearrangement links TRBV20-1 to TRBJ2-7, with a weak D call TRBD2 (5 bases). There are 11 residues in the CDR3. V gave up 6 bases and J gave up 5 bases, with 11 bases separating them. Germline values: CDR1 DFQATT, CDR2 SNEGSKA (reference sequence). The chain's CDR3 is CSAEVSHEQYF. CDR3 DNA sequence: TGCAGTGCGGAGGTGAGCCACGAGCAGTACTTC.

The chain recombines TRBV11-2 with TRBJ2-7; D gene uncertain. Germline V gene sequence: CDR1 SGHAT, CDR2 FQNNGV. V lost 8 bases, J lost 0 bases, and 11 bases lay in between. The CDR3 runs 13 residues. The CDR3 DNA sequence: TGTGCCAGCCTCCGTTTCTCCTCCTACGAGCAGTACTTC. Encoded protein: CASLRFSSYEQYF.

V is TRBV3-1 (or the pseudogene TRBV3-2) and J is TRBJ1-5, with a weak D call TRBD1 (6 bases). The CDR3 is 15 residues long. Germline CDR1 reads LGHDT; CDR2 reads YNNKEL (reference sequence). The V gene lost 3 bases and the J gene lost 6 bases, with 15 bases spanning the gap. This CDR3 reads CASSQMGGAGQPQHF. CDR3 DNA sequence: TGTGCCAGCAGCCAGATGGGGGGGGCGGGTCAGCCCCAGCATTTT.

The chain recombines TRBV5-1 with TRBJ2-1; TRBD2 matches at 9 bases. Trimming cost V 1 base and J 4 bases; bases outside gene matches: 3. The CDR3 runs to 15 residues. Per germline, CDR1 SGHRS and CDR2 YFSETQ. The CDR3 DNA reads TGCGCCAGCAGCTTGCGCAGCGGGGGGTACAATGAGCAGTTCTTC. Amino acid sequence: CASSLRSGGYNEQFF.

The chain combines TRBV27 with TRBJ1-1, with TRBD1 as a possible D gene (5 bases). Germline V gene lookup returns CDR1 MNHEY and CDR2 SMNVEV (reference sequence). Trimming pared 6 bases from V and 1 base from J, leaving 6 bases between. CDR3 length: 12 amino acids. CDR3 sequence: CASSQGNTEAFF. In DNA form, the CDR3 reads TGTGCCAGCAGCCAGGGGAACACTGAAGCTTTCTTT.